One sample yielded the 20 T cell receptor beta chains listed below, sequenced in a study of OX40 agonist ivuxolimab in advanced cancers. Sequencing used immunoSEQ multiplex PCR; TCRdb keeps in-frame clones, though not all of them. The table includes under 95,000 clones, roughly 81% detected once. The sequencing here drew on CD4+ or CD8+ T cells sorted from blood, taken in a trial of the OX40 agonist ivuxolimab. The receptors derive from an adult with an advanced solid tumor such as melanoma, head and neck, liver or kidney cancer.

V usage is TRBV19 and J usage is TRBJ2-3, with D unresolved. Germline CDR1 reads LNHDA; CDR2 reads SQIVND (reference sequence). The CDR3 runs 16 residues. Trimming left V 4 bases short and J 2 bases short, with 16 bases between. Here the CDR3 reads CASSTTQPPNTDTQYF. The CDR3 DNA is TGTGCCAGTAGTACTACGCAGCCTCCTAACACAGATACGCAGTATTTT.

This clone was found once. In nucleotides, the CDR3 is TGTGCCAGCAGCCCCTCTAGGACGAACACCGGGGAGCTGTTTTTT. Its protein is CASSPSRTNTGELFF. V and J are TRBV7-2 and TRBJ2-2; unclear D gene. The CDR3 totals 15 residues. Looked up from germline, CDR1 is SGHTA and CDR2 is FQGNSA. V lost 5 bases, J lost 0 bases, and 10 bases lay in between.

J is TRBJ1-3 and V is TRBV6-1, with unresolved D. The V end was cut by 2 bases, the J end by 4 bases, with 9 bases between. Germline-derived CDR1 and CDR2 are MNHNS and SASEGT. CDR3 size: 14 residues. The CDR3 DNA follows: TGTGCCAGCAGTGAATCCGGGTACGGAAACACCATATATTTT. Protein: CASSESGYGNTIYF.

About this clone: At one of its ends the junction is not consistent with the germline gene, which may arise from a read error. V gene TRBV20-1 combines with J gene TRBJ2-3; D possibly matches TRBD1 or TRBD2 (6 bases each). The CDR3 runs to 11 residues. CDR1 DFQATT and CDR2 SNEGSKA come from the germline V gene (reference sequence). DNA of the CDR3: TGCAGTGCCAGAGGAGGGGGAACGCAGTATTTT. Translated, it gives CSARGGGTQYF.

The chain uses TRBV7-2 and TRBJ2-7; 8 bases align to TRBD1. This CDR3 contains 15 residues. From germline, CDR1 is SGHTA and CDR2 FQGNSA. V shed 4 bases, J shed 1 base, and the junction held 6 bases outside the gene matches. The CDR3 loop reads CASSSRTGWSYEQYF. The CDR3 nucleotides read TGTGCCAGCAGCTCGAGGACAGGGTGGTCCTACGAGCAGTACTTC.

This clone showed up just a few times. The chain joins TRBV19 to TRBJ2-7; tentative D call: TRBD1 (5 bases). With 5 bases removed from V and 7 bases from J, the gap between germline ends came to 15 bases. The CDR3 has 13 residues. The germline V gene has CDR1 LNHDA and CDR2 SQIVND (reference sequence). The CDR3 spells CASSPWGLREQYF. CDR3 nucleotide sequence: TGTGCCAGTAGTCCTTGGGGCCTTAGGGAGCAGTACTTC.

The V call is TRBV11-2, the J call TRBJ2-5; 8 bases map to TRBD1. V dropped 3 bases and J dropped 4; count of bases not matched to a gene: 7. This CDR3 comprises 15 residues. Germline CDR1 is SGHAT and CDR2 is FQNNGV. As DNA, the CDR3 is TGTGCCAGCAGCTTTGACGGACAGGGAGGAGAGACCCAGTACTTC. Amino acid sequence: CASSFDGQGGETQYF.

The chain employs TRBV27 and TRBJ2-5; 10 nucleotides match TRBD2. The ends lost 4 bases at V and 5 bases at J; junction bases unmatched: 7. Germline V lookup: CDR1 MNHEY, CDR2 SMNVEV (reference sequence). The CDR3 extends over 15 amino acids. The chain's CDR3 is CASSSASGSGETQYF. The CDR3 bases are TGTGCCAGCAGTTCGGCTAGCGGGAGTGGGGAGACCCAGTACTTC.

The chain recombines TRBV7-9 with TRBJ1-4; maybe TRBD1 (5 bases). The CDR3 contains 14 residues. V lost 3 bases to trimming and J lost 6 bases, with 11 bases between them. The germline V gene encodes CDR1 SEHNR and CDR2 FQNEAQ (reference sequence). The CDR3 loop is CASSLGVGHEKLFF. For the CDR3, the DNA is TGTGCCAGCAGCTTGGGGGTAGGGCATGAAAAACTGTTTTTT. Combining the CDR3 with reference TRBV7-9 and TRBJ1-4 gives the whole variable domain DTGVSQNPRHKITKRGQNVTFRCDPISEHNRLYWYRQTLGQGPEFLTYFQNEAQLEKSRLLSDRFSAERPKGSFSTLEIQRTEQGDSAMYLCASSLGVGHEKLFFGSGTQLSVL.

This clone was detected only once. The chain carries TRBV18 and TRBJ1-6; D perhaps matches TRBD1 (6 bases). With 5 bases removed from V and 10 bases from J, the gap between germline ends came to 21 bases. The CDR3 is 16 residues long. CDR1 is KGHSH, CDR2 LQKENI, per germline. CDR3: CASSSQGPGSGSPLHF. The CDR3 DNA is TGTGCCAGCTCAAGCCAGGGGCCAGGGTCGGGATCACCCCTCCACTTT.

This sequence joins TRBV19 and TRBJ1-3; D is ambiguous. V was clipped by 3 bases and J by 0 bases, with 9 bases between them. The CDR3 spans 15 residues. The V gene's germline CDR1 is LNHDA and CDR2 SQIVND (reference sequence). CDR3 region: CASSINHGSGNTIYF. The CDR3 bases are TGTGCCAGTAGTATTAATCACGGCTCTGGAAACACCATATATTTT. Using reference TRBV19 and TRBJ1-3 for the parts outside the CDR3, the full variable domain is DGGITQSPKYLFRKEGQNVTLSCEQNLNHDAMYWYRQDPGQGLRLIYYSQIVNDFQKGDIAEGYSVSREKKESFPLTVTSAQKNPTAFYLCASSINHGSGNTIYFGEGSWLTVV.

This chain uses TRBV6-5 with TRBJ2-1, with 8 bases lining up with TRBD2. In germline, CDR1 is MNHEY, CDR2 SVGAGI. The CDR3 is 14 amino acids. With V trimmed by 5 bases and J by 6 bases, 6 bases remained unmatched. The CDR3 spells CASSPGLVGNEQFF. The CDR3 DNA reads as TGTGCCAGCAGTCCGGGACTAGTGGGCAATGAGCAGTTCTTC.

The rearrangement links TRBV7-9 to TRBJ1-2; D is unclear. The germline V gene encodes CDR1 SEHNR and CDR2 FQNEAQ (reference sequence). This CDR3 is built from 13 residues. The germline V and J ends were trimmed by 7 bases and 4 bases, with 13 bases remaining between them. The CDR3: CASMLGEFYGYTF. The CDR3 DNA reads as TGTGCCAGCATGCTTGGGGAGTTCTATGGCTACACCTTC.

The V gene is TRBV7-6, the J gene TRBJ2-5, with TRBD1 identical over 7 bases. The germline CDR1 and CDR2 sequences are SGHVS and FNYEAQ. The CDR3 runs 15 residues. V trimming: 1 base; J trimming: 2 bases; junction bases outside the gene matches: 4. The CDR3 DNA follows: TGTGCCAGCAGCTTAGGGACAGGCAATCAAGAGACCCAGTACTTC. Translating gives CASSLGTGNQETQYF.

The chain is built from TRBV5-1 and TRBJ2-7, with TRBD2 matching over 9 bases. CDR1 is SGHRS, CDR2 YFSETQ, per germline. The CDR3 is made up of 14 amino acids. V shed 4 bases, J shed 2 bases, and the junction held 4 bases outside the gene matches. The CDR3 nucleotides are TGCGCCAGCAGCCTAGCGGGGACACCCTACGAGCAGTACTTC. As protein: CASSLAGTPYEQYF.

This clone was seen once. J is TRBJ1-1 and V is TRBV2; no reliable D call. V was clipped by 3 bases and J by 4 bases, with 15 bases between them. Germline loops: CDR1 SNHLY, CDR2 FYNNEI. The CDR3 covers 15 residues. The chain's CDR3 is CASSDQGLPTTEAFF. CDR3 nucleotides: TGTGCCAGCAGTGACCAAGGACTTCCGACCACTGAAGCTTTCTTT.

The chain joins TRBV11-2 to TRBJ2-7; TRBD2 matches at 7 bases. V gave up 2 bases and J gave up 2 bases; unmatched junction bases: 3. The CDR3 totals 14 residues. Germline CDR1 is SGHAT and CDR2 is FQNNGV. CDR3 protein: CASSLREGPYEQYF. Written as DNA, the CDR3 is TGTGCCAGCAGCTTAAGGGAGGGACCCTACGAGCAGTACTTC.

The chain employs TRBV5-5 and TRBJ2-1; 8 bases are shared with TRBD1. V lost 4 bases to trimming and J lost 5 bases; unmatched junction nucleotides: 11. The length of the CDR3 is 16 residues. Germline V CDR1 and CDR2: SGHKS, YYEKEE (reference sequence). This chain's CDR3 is CASSHVRQGRHNEQFF. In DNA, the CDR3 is TGTGCCAGCAGCCATGTCCGACAGGGGAGGCACAATGAGCAGTTCTTC.

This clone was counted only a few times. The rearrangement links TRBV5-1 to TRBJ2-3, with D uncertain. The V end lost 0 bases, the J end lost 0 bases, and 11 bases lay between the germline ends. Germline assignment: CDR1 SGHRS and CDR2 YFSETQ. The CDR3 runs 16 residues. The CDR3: CASSLGVGASTDTQYF. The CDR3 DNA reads TGCGCCAGCAGCTTGGGAGTCGGCGCTAGCACAGATACGCAGTATTTT. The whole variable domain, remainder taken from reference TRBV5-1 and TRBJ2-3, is KAGVTQTPRYLIKTRGQQVTLSCSPISGHRSVSWYQQTPGQGLQFLFEYFSETQRNKGNFPGRFSGRQFSNSRSEMNVSTLELGDSALYLCASSLGVGASTDTQYFGPGTRLTVL.

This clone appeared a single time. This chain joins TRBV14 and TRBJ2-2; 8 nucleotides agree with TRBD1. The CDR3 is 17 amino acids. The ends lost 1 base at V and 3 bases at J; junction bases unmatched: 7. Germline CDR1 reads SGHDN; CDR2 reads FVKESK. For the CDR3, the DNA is TGTGCCAGCAGCCAAGCGACAGGGGTTTTTGACACCGGGGAGCTGTTTTTT. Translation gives CASSQATGVFDTGELFF.